A selection of T cell receptor beta chains follows, all from one sample in a study of blood T cells in healthy people across ages. Via MiXCR, TCRdb re-called the 5' RACE reads, giving one row per CDR3 protein. The sample has some 890,000 distinct CDR3 sequences, about 27% seen once; the top ten hold 9.5% to 13%. These data were also filed under a second study, of T cells of mothers and their children.

The source material was blood. These receptors were collected from a woman in her forties in good health. Each CDR3 is given without its conserved first and last residue.

v_gene: TRBV7-8; len: 16; CDR3aa: ASSTSRLAGASYNEQF
v_gene: TRBV28; len: 12; CDR3aa: ASSFQGDREPQH
v_gene: TRBV7-2; len: 13; CDR3aa: ASSPQRGSYNEQF
v_gene: TRBV6-6; len: 13; CDR3aa: ASSQEGGAGQPQH
v_gene: TRBV18; len: 12; CDR3aa: ASSPLRGQETQY
v_gene: TRBV7-8; len: 10; CDR3aa: ASSFQLGGYT
v_gene: TRBV7-2; len: 11; CDR3aa: ASSADRGNIQY
v_gene: TRBV19; len: 13; CDR3aa: ASSIVETGTDEQF
v_gene: TRBV3-1; len: 12; CDR3aa: ASSWKSSSAPLH
v_gene: TRBV6-5; len: 16; CDR3aa: ASSSSSGGLRGTDTQY
v_gene: TRBV3-1; len: 13; CDR3aa: ASSRTYRGLNEQY
v_gene: TRBV15; len: 13; CDR3aa: ATSRVGGSNQPQH
v_gene: TRBV5-1; len: 14; CDR3aa: ASSLNLSPLTDTQY
v_gene: TRBV9; len: 13; CDR3aa: ASSVDLGGTDTQY
v_gene: TRBV19; len: 12; CDR3aa: ASSTGIVGNTIY
v_gene: TRBV29-1; len: 11; CDR3aa: SVELKSSYEQY
v_gene: TRBV7-6; len: 13; CDR3aa: ASSLGGESYNEQF
v_gene: TRBV7-3; len: 12; CDR3aa: ASSIAGAGETQY
v_gene: TRBV7-9; len: 10; CDR3aa: ASSWDRNGYT
v_gene: TRBV28; len: 13; CDR3aa: ASRPQGVRNPPQH
v_gene: TRBV7-2; len: 14; CDR3aa: ASSLLPTGWENEQF
v_gene: TRBV20-1; len: 12; CDR3aa: SARGGTGSYEQY
v_gene: TRBV5-4; len: 13; CDR3aa: ASSLEKRGDYEQY
v_gene: TRBV6-2/TRBV6-3; len: 13; CDR3aa: ASSYSNAGEREQY
v_gene: TRBV20-1; len: 12; CDR3aa: SATRGSSYNEQF
v_gene: TRBV7-2; len: 11; CDR3aa: ASLWGPGDGYT
v_gene: TRBV27; len: 13; CDR3aa: ASSPPGLAVNKQF
v_gene: TRBV6-5; len: 12; CDR3aa: ASSATGGFYGYT
v_gene: TRBV12-3/TRBV12-4; len: 11; CDR3aa: ASSMRQLYEQY
v_gene: TRBV20-1; len: 13; CDR3aa: SARGGLRGRETQY
v_gene: TRBV10-3; len: 10; CDR3aa: ATNPGQGGQF
v_gene: TRBV24-1; len: 14; CDR3aa: ATSDFPGGWWETQY
v_gene: TRBV7-6; len: 15; CDR3aa: ASSRDGGGISYNEQF
v_gene: TRBV4-2; len: 14; CDR3aa: ASSQEYSGGRAIQY
v_gene: TRBV24-1; len: 12; CDR3aa: ATSDSLRGHEQF
v_gene: TRBV6-1; len: 10; CDR3aa: ASLRDIYGYT
v_gene: TRBV20-1; len: 14; CDR3aa: SASLGLAGGGDTQY
v_gene: TRBV6-5; len: 13; CDR3aa: ASKNRDSLQETQY
v_gene: TRBV14; len: 11; CDR3aa: ASSYGGRHGYT
v_gene: TRBV12-3/TRBV12-4; len: 13; CDR3aa: ASSLVQGLPYEQF
v_gene: TRBV3-1; len: 12; CDR3aa: ASSQVSGDTEAF
v_gene: TRBV7-9; len: 12; CDR3aa: ASSPWTANYGYT